This T cell receptor (beta chain) comes out of a study of T cells in narcolepsy. Study-wide context: Donors had narcolepsy type 1 or type 2, or were healthy controls.

Of note for this clone: The antigen remains undetermined.

TCRdb keeps only in-frame clones here, not all; method: immunoSEQ multiplex PCR. The sample lists tens of thousands of clones; roughly 87% were seen once. Study outcomes and limitations: Some memory CD4+ repertoires had no autoreactive clone sequences. HCRT-specific and TRIB2-specific autoreactive clonotypes appeared among same-patient CSF and blood CD4+ clonotypes. Reportedly, autoreactive clonotypes were serially detected in patients' blood but not controls'.

Germline CDR1 MNHEY, CDR2 SMNVEV (reference sequence). The CDR3 sequence is 13 residues long. V gave up 6 bases and J gave up 5 bases; unmatched junction bases: 6. V usage is TRBV27 and J usage is TRBJ1-1, with 7 bases aligning to TRBD1. The specimen was memory (CD45RA-) CD4+ T cells from blood. The source is a human donor in good health. CDR3 residues: CASRRTGSTEAFF. The CDR3, as DNA: TGTGCCAGCAGGCGGACAGGTTCAACTGAAGCTTTCTTT.